This entry lists 20 T cell receptor beta chains sequenced from one sample in a study of Graves' ophthalmopathy and Graves' hyperthyroidism. Amplifying from RNA transcripts, the study obtained TCR beta CDR3 regions. HTBI-primed first-round RT-PCR preceded second-round multiplex PCR. MiXCR, applied by TCRdb to the multiplex PCR reads, yields one record per CDR3 protein. Of a few hundred thousand distinct CDR3 sequences detected, roughly 40% appear once; the ten largest clones hold around 4.6%. The sequencing sample was made of peripheral blood or thyroid tissue (not recorded which). The source of these receptors is an adult man with Graves' hyperthyroidism.

About this clonotype itself: Given a much more abundant clone one base away, this may be a read error. The chain recombines TRBV5-1 with TRBJ2-7; D possibly corresponds to TRBD2 (6 bases). There are 15 residues in the CDR3. In germline, CDR1 is SGHRS, CDR2 YFSETQ. The CDR3 DNA is TGCGCCAGCAGCTGGGGGACTTCAAGCTCCTGCGAGCAGTACTTC. Translating it yields CASSWGTSSSCEQYF.

This clonotype appeared many times. The chain uses TRBV6-5 and TRBJ1-5; D gene uncertain. The V and J ends lost 2 bases and 3 bases respectively, with 5 bases between them. The germline V gene encodes CDR1 MNHEY and CDR2 SVGAGI. The CDR3 loop spans 13 amino acids. CDR3 DNA: TGTGCCAGCAGTTACGGAAACAATCAGCCCCAGCATTTT. This encodes CASSYGNNQPQHF.

The V and J genes are TRBV29-1 and TRBJ2-5; maybe TRBD1 (7 bases). Trimming stripped 6 bases from V and 5 bases from J, with 16 bases between. This CDR3 has 13 amino acids. Germline CDR1 SQVTM, CDR2 ANQGSEA. The CDR3 region is CSVLRGAGETQYF. The CDR3 DNA sequence: TGCAGCGTGCTCAGGGGGGCGGGTGAGACCCAGTACTTC.

This clonotype was found many times. The chain carries TRBV20-1 and TRBJ1-1; D is unresolved. Germline V lookup: CDR1 DFQATT, CDR2 SNEGSKA (reference sequence). There are 10 residues in the CDR3. The V gene lost 0 bases and the J gene lost 12 bases, with 8 bases spanning the gap. CDR3 DNA: TGCAGTGCTAGAGAACGTAGAACTTTCTTT. It translates to CSARERRTFF.

Details on this clonotype: Possible read error: a much larger clone is one base away. J is TRBJ1-1 and V is TRBV7-9, with D perhaps matching TRBD1 (6 bases). Trimming took off 3 bases at V and 4 bases at J, with 18 bases between the two ends. Germline V gene data show CDR1 as SEHNR and CDR2 as FQNEAQ (reference sequence). The CDR3 runs to 16 residues. The CDR3 DNA follows: TGTGCCAGCAGCTTCCGGGACACCGATCTGAGCACTGAAGCTTTCTTT. This translates into CASSFRDTDLSTEAFF.

The rearrangement uses TRBV2 and TRBJ2-2, with TRBD1 matching 7 bases. CDR3 length: 13 amino acids. V shed 6 bases and J 3 bases; nucleotides not matched to a gene: 1. Germline CDR1 SNHLY, CDR2 FYNNEI. The CDR3 nucleotides read TGTGCCAGCAGGGACAGGTACACCGGGGAGCTGTTTTTT. Translation gives CASRDRYTGELFF.

CDR3 DNA sequence: TGTGCCAGCAGCTTACAGGGCCCGTCTGGAAACACCATATATTTT. Amino acids: CASSLQGPSGNTIYF. This chain connects TRBV7-6 to TRBJ1-3; tentatively, D is TRBD1 (5 bases). CDR1 is SGHVS and CDR2 is FNYEAQ in the germline V gene. The V and J ends lost 2 bases and 1 base respectively, with 9 bases between them. CDR3 length equals 15 residues. Based on the CDR3 plus reference TRBV7-6 and TRBJ1-3, the full variable domain is GAGVSQSPRYKVTKRGQDVALRCDPISGHVSLYWYRQALGQGPEFLTYFNYEAQQDKSGLPNDRFSAERPEGSISTLTIQRTEQRDSAMYRCASSLQGPSGNTIYFGEGSWLTVV.

This clonotype was seen repeatedly, ten times or more. V is TRBV6-5 and J is TRBJ1-6, with D possibly being TRBD1 (6 bases). The V gene lost 5 bases and the J gene lost 6 bases, with 11 bases spanning the gap. CDR1 and CDR2 from the germline V gene are MNHEY and SVGAGI. The CDR3 contains 14 residues. The CDR3 protein is CASSISGVNSPLHF. DNA for the CDR3: TGTGCCAGCAGTATATCAGGGGTTAATTCACCCCTCCACTTT.

The sample holds many counts of this clonotype. The chain has TRBV20-1 and TRBJ1-5; 8 nucleotides agree with TRBD1. This CDR3 has 17 amino acids. The germline gives CDR1 DFQATT, CDR2 SNEGSKA (reference sequence). Trimming at V came to 2 bases and at J to 3 bases, leaving 12 bases not matched to a gene. The CDR3 DNA sequence: TGCAGTGCTAGACCCCAGGGGGCGCGAGTTGACAATCAGCCCCAGCATTTT. Protein sequence: CSARPQGARVDNQPQHF.

This clonotype was seen many times. V usage is TRBV11-3 and J usage is TRBJ2-7; D may match TRBD1 or TRBD2 (6 bases each). The CDR3 totals 15 residues. Germline V gene sequence: CDR1 SGHNT, CDR2 YENEEA. Deletions cut 7 bases from V and 1 base from J, with 17 bases between. The CDR3 region has the DNA TGTGCCAGCACTAGAGGGGGGCTGGCGTCCTACGAGCAGTACTTC. It is translated as CASTRGGLASYEQYF. The variable domain in full, with the rest retrieved from reference TRBV11-3 and TRBJ2-7, is EAGVVQSPRYKIIEKKQPVAFWCNPISGHNTLYWYLQNLGQGPELLIRYENEEAVDDSQLPKDRFSAERLKGVDSTLKIQPAELGDSAVYLCASTRGGLASYEQYFGPGTRLTVT.

This rearrangement joins TRBV2 to TRBJ2-3, with D hard to call. With 5 bases removed from V and 5 bases from J, the gap between germline ends came to 5 bases. The CDR3 sequence is 11 residues long. Germline CDR1 and CDR2: SNHLY and FYNNEI. Here the CDR3 DNA reads TGTGCCAGCAGTCGCATAGATACGCAGTATTTT. It is translated as CASSRIDTQYF.

Ten or more counts support this clonotype. This rearrangement joins TRBV12-3 or TRBV12-4 to TRBJ2-7; 9 nucleotides agree with TRBD1. The CDR3 covers 14 residues. The ends lost 1 base at V and 5 bases at J; junction bases unmatched: 3. CDR3 amino acids: CASSLDRGQDEQYF. The CDR3 DNA sequence: TGTGCCAGCAGTTTAGACAGGGGGCAGGACGAGCAGTACTTC.

This clonotype has just one count. The J gene is TRBJ2-7, the V gene TRBV10-3; 15 bases fit TRBD2. The DNA end lines up better with TRBJ2-1; the J call may be wrong. The CDR3 spans 16 residues. Germline V gives CDR1 ENHRY, CDR2 SYGVKD. CDR3 in amino acids: CAISSGTSGRLDEQFF. CDR3 in DNA: TGTGCCATCAGTTCCGGGACTAGCGGGAGGCTCGATGAGCAGTTCTTC.

This clonotype turned up a few times. V is TRBV5-1 and J is TRBJ2-3; D ambiguous. The CDR3 loop spans 15 amino acids. The V end lost 0 bases, the J end lost 0 bases, and 8 bases lay between the germline ends. Germline V gives CDR1 SGHRS, CDR2 YFSETQ. Here the CDR3 DNA reads TGCGCCAGCAGCTTGGACGTGGGGAGCACAGATACGCAGTATTTT. It is translated as CASSLDVGSTDTQYF.

This clonotype appeared a few times. This may be a read error: a much more frequent sequence differs by one nucleotide. The chain carries TRBV24-1 and TRBJ2-5, with a tentative D call TRBD1 (5 bases). CDR1 KGHDR and CDR2 SFDVKD come from the germline V gene. The CDR3 has 12 amino acids. V was pared by 9 bases and J by 1 base, with 8 bases between. Written as DNA, the CDR3 is TGTGCCACCGGAGACAGCCAAGAGACCCAGTACTTC. Encoded protein: CATGDSQETQYF.

This clonotype was seen just once. CDR3 loop: CSVDEGGPYEQYF. The DNA for the CDR3 is TGCAGCGTTGATGAAGGAGGGCCCTACGAGCAGTACTTC. The rearrangement links TRBV29-1 to TRBJ2-7; tentative D call: TRBD2 (6 bases). Germline CDR1 and CDR2: SQVTM and ANQGSEA. Trimming stripped 3 bases from V and 2 bases from J, with 11 bases between. The CDR3 spans 13 residues.

This clonotype was observed many times. This may stem from a read error, because a much larger clone lies one nucleotide away. This chain uses TRBV6-1 with TRBJ2-7; 8 bases fit TRBD1. The CDR3 has 12 amino acids. V shed 4 bases and J 5 bases; nucleotides not matched to a gene: 1. Germline CDR1 MNHNS, CDR2 SASEGT. The CDR3 DNA is TGTGCCAGCAGTGCGACAGGGGACGAGCAGTACTTC. Translation: CASSATGDEQYF.

A word on this clonotype: This may stem from a read error, because a much larger clone lies one nucleotide away. The chain has TRBV7-6 and TRBJ2-7; 7 nucleotides line up with TRBD2. The J segment lost 1 base and the V segment lost 6 bases, leaving 9 bases of the junction unmatched. Per germline, CDR1 SGHVS and CDR2 FNYEAQ. This CDR3 spans 15 amino acids. DNA for the CDR3: TGTGCCAGCAGATCGGGCGGGGGATTGTCCTACGAGCAGTACTTC. Translated, it gives CASRSGGGLSYEQYF.

The V gene is TRBV29-1, the J gene TRBJ2-5; possible D gene TRBD2, 6 bases. This CDR3 is 13 amino acids long. From germline, CDR1 is SQVTM and CDR2 ANQGSEA. Trimming pared 6 bases from V and 6 bases from J, leaving 17 bases between. DNA of the CDR3: TGCAGCGTCGGAGGGAGATTGGCCAAGACCCAGTACTTC. The encoded protein is CSVGGRLAKTQYF.

Regarding this clonotype: A much bigger clone sits one base away, suggesting this may be a read error. This sequence joins TRBV10-3 and TRBJ1-1; 10 positions match TRBD1. In germline, CDR1 is ENHRY, CDR2 SYGVKD. This CDR3 comprises 15 residues. CDR3 DNA: TGTGCCGTCAGTGAAGACAGGGGGCTTCCGACTGAAGCTTTCTTT. Protein: CAVSEDRGLPTEAFF.